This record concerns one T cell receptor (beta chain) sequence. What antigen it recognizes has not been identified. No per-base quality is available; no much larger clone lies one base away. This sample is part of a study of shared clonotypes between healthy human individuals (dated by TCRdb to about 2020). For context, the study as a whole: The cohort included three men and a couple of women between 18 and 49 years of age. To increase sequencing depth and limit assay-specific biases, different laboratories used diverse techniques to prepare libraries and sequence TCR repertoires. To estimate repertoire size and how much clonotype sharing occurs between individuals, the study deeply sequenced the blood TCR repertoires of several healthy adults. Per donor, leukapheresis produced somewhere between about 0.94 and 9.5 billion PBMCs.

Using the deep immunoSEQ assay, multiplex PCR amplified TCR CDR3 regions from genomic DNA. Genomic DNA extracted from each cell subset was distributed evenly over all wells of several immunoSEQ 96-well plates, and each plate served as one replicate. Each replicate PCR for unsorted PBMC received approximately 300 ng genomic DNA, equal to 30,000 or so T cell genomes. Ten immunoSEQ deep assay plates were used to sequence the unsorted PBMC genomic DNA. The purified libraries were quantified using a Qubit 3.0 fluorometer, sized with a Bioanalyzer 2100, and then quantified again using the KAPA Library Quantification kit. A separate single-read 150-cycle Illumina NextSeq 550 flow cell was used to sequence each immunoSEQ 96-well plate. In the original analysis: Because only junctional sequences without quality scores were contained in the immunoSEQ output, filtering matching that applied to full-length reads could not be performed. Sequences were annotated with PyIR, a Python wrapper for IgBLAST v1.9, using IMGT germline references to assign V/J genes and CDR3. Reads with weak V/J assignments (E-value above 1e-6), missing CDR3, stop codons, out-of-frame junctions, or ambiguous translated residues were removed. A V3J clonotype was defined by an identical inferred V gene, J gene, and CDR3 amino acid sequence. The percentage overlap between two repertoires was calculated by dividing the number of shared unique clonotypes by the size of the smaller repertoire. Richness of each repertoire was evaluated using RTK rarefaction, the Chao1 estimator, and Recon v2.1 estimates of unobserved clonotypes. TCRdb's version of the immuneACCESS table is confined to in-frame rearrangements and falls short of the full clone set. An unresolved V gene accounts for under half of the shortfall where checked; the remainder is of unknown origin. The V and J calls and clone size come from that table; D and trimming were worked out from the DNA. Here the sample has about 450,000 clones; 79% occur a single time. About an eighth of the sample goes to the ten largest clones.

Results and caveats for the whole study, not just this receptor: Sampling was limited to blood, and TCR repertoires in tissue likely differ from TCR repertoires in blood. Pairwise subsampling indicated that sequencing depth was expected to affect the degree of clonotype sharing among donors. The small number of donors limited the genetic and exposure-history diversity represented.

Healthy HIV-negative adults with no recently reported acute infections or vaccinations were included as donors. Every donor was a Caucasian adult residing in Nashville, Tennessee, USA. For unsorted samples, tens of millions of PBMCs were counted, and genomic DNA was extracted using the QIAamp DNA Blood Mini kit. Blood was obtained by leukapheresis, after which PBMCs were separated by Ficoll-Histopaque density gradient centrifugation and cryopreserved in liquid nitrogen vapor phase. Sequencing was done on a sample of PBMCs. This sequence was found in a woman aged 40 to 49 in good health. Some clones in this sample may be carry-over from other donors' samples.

The CDR3 sequence is CASSQNSGTTYEQYF. The DNA sequence is as follows: TGCGCCAGCAGCCAAAATAGCGGGACAACCTACGAGCAGTACTTC. The chain is made from TRBV4-1 and TRBJ2-5; 8 bases in between match TRBD2. The J call may be incorrect, as the DNA end agrees better with TRBJ2-7. The CDR3 holds 15 amino acids from the cysteine to the phenylalanine. Of all the DNA, just the CDR3 is kept, 45 bases in frame from base 1. The germline V gene supplies CDR1 MGHRA and CDR2 YSYEKL.